One sample yielded the 15 T cell receptor beta chains listed below, sequenced in a study of spatial heterogeneity in lung cancer. Time point denoted: blood at routine non-recurrence follow-up after resection. TCRdb passed the 5' RACE reads through MiXCR, listing each CDR3 protein once. The sample yields approximately 30,000 distinct CDR3 sequences, under 11% seen once. The sequenced sample was PBMCs, obtained at follow-up. The receptors derive from a female donor with early-stage non-small cell lung cancer.

Many counts were recorded for this clonotype. The rearrangement uses TRBV28 and TRBJ1-5, with D maybe TRBD1 (6 bases). V was trimmed by 4 bases and J by 2 bases, leaving 18 bases between them. The CDR3 totals 17 residues. CDR1 is MDHEN and CDR2 is SYDVKM in the germline V gene. CDR3 DNA sequence: TGTGCCAGCAGTTCAGACAGGACGCTGCGGGGCAATCAGCCCCAGCATTTT. Its translation is CASSSDRTLRGNQPQHF.

V usage is TRBV7-9 and J usage is TRBJ2-4, with 7 bases matching TRBD2. Germline CDR1 reads SEHNR; CDR2 reads FQNEAQ (reference sequence). Unmatched junction bases numbered 9, after V lost 6 bases and J lost 1 base. CDR3 length: 16 amino acids. CDR3 sequence: CASSRLAPAAKNIQYF. CDR3 nucleotide sequence: TGTGCCAGCAGTCGACTAGCCCCCGCGGCCAAAAACATTCAGTACTTC.

V is TRBV5-5 and J is TRBJ2-1, with TRBD1 as a possible D gene (5 bases). CDR3 length equals 12 residues. Germline V lookup: CDR1 SGHKS, CDR2 YYEKEE (reference sequence). Trimming took off 6 bases at V and 9 bases at J, with 13 bases between the two ends. CDR3 bases: TGTGCCAGCACTCGGACACGTGTTGAGCAGTTCTTC. Protein: CASTRTRVEQFF.

This clonotype has at least ten counts. The chain carries TRBV23-1 and TRBJ1-1; D is possibly TRBD1 (6 bases). TRBV23-1 is an ORF for which the function is uncertain. V lost 0 bases, J lost 0 bases, and 20 bases lay in between. This CDR3 contains 19 residues. In DNA form, the CDR3 reads TGCGCCAGCAGTCAATCCAGTTTGGGGCAGGGGAGAATGAACACTGAAGCTTTCTTT. It yields the protein CASSQSSLGQGRMNTEAFF.

Many counts were recorded for this clonotype. This chain connects TRBV7-9 to TRBJ2-3; a possible D gene is TRBD1 (6 bases). The CDR3 is 17 amino acids. Germline assignment: CDR1 SEHNR and CDR2 FQNEAQ (reference sequence). V lost 5 bases, J lost 6 bases, and 24 bases lay in between. CDR3 in DNA: TGTGCCAGCAGCCTCTATGAGGGGCCAGGGGTGGTTGATACGCAGTATTTT. This sequence encodes CASSLYEGPGVVDTQYF. Drawing the rest from reference TRBV7-9 and TRBJ2-3, the complete variable domain is DTGVSQNPRHKITKRGQNVTFRCDPISEHNRLYWYRQTLGQGPEFLTYFQNEAQLEKSRLLSDRFSAERPKGSFSTLEIQRTEQGDSAMYLCASSLYEGPGVVDTQYFGPGTRLTVL.

This clonotype has just a few counts. The chain recombines TRBV7-9 with TRBJ2-1, with TRBD2 matching over 10 bases. The CDR3 is 16 residues long. Looked up from germline, CDR1 is SEHNR and CDR2 is FQNEAQ (reference sequence). The ends lost 5 bases at V and 3 bases at J; junction bases unmatched: 7. DNA for the CDR3: TGTGCCAGCAGCCCCCCAAGCGGGGGGGACTACAATGAGCAGTTCTTC. It translates to CASSPPSGGDYNEQFF.

The chain employs TRBV11-2 and TRBJ1-6; possible D gene TRBD1, 6 bases. Trimming took 3 bases from V and 9 from J, leaving 15 bases between them. Per the germline V gene, CDR1 is SGHAT and CDR2 is FQNNGV. The CDR3 has 15 residues. The CDR3 region is CASSFYRVKGSPLHF. The CDR3 coding sequence is TGTGCCAGCAGCTTTTACAGGGTTAAGGGTTCACCCCTCCACTTT.

A few counts support this clonotype. In DNA, the CDR3 is TGTGCCACCAGTGATTCGCACAGGGATAGCAATGAGCAGTTCTTC. The encoded protein is CATSDSHRDSNEQFF. The V and J genes are TRBV24-1 and TRBJ2-1, with D possibly being TRBD1 (6 bases). CDR1 and CDR2 from the germline V gene are KGHDR and SFDVKD. The CDR3 totals 15 residues. Trimming took off 2 bases at V and 6 bases at J, with 13 bases between the two ends.

In its sample, this clonotype was seen a few times. This chain uses TRBV7-9 with TRBJ2-1, with D unclear. The V end was cut by 4 bases, the J end by 0 bases, with 13 bases between. Per the germline V gene, CDR1 is SEHNR and CDR2 is FQNEAQ (reference sequence). The CDR3 has 16 residues. The CDR3 here is CASSSKAVSSYNEQFF. Written as DNA, the CDR3 is TGTGCCAGCAGCTCCAAGGCAGTAAGCTCCTACAATGAGCAGTTCTTC.

This clonotype showed up many times. V gene TRBV7-2 combines with J gene TRBJ2-5; 9 nucleotides match TRBD1. The trim removed 1 base at V and 3 bases at J, leaving 3 bases unmatched. The germline V gene has CDR1 SGHTA and CDR2 FQGNSA. The CDR3 spans 15 residues. CDR3 loop: CASSLVRTGEETQYF. The CDR3 DNA reads as TGTGCCAGCAGCTTAGTCCGGACAGGGGAAGAGACCCAGTACTTC.

Ten or more counts support this clonotype. V is TRBV5-6 and J is TRBJ2-3; no definite D call. There are 14 residues in the CDR3. Trimming removed 2 bases from V and 2 bases from J, with 9 bases in between. In germline, CDR1 is SGHDT, CDR2 YYEEEE. CDR3 nucleotide sequence: TGTGCCAGCAGCTTTCGGGTAACCACAGATACGCAGTATTTT. Residues: CASSFRVTTDTQYF.

The rearrangement joins TRBV6-2 or TRBV6-3 to TRBJ2-7, with D perhaps TRBD1 or TRBD2 (7 bases each). Germline V gene lookup returns CDR1 MNHEY and CDR2 SVGEGT. Trimming cost V 7 bases and J 3 bases, with 13 bases left between them. The CDR3 has 13 residues. Here the CDR3 reads CASTDRDYYEQYF. The DNA of the CDR3 is TGTGCCAGCACCGACAGGGACTACTACGAGCAGTACTTC.

This clonotype has at least ten counts. The V gene is TRBV28, the J gene TRBJ1-2; tentative D call: TRBD1 (5 bases). This CDR3 has 13 amino acids. V lost 3 bases, J lost 4 bases, and 9 bases lay in between. The germline CDR1 and CDR2 sequences are MDHEN and SYDVKM. The CDR3 here is CASSFERGYGYTF. CDR3 sequence (DNA): TGTGCCAGCAGTTTTGAAAGGGGCTATGGCTACACCTTC.

This clonotype was picked up many times. The V and J genes are TRBV6-6 and TRBJ2-3, with 9 bases aligning to TRBD1. Germline lookup yields CDR1 MNHNY and CDR2 SVGAGI (reference sequence). The CDR3 loop spans 14 amino acids. J lost 6 bases, V lost 6 bases, and 7 bases had no gene match. CDR3 region: CASRRTGVQDTQYF. Written as DNA, the CDR3 is TGTGCCAGCAGACGGACAGGGGTGCAGGATACGCAGTATTTT.

At least ten counts were recorded for this clonotype. The J gene is TRBJ2-7, the V gene TRBV12-3 or TRBV12-4; perhaps TRBD1 as D (6 bases). Trimming left V 7 bases short and J 1 base short, with 17 bases between. CDR3 length: 15 residues. CDR3 in DNA: TGTGCCAGCACCACGTGGGGCAGGGGTTCCTACGAGCAGTACTTC. Protein product: CASTTWGRGSYEQYF.